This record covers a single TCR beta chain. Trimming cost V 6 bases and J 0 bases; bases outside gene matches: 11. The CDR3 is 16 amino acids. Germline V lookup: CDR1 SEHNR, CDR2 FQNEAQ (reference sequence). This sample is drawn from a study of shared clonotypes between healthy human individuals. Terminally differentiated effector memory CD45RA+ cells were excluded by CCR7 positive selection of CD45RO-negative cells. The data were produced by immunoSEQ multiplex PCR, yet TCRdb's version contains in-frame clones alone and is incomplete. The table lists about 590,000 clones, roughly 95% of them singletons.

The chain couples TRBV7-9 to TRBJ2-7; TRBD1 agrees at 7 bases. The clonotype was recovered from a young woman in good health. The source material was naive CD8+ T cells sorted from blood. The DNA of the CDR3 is TGTGCCAGCAGACCTGCACAGGGGACCCTCTCCTACGAGCAGTACTTC. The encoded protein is CASRPAQGTLSYEQYF.